The source of this T cell receptor beta chain is a study of blood T cell repertoires in COVID-19. Study at large: Samples taken during acute and convalescent COVID-19 were collected in the United States, Italy and Spain. PBMCs, B-cell-depleted T cells, or T cells were the source of the cDNA or gDNA that made up the material.

This CDR3 is 14 amino acids long. The germline CDR1 and CDR2 sequences are GTSNPN and SVGIG (reference sequence). V was clipped by 1 base and J by 10 bases, with 14 bases between them. Original data processing: By means of reference gene primer amplification, nucleated cell counts were estimated. Assay: immunoSEQ multiplex PCR; the TCRdb copy retains only in-frame clones and omits some. D and trimming were read from the DNA, whereas the V and J calls and clone size are those reported in that table. The sample holds approximately 110,000 clones, 86% seen once. Material: peripheral blood. V gene TRBV30 combines with J gene TRBJ1-6; a possible D gene is TRBD1 (6 bases). The receptor comes from a human donor in a cohort sampled during active COVID-19. The CDR3 nucleotides are TGTGCCTGGAGTGCATTACAGGGTAGCTCACCCCTCCACTTT. This encodes CAWSALQGSSPLHF.